A selection of T cell receptor beta chains follows, all from one sample in a study of CD8 T cells in Susac syndrome. One entry per CDR3 protein results from TCRdb running MiXCR on the immunoSEQ multiplex PCR reads. The sample contains 73,000 or so distinct CDR3 sequences, about 95% of which appear only once. What was sequenced was CD8+ T cells from PBMCs. The origin of the receptors is a human donor with multiple sclerosis. Each CDR3 is given with its conserved first and last residue. D genes are given only for firm matches. A clone size is listed for some rows: how often the clone was seen (once, few, many), or a class if it is expanded.

j_call v_call d_call clone_size cdr3_aa cdr3_nt
TRBJ1-5 TRBV7-2 NA NA CASSLHPYSNQPQHF TGTGCCAGCAGCTTACACCCTTATAGCAATCAGCCCCAGCATTTT
TRBJ2-6 TRBV9 TRBD1 NA CASSFGTGFSGANVLTF TGTGCCAGCAGCTTCGGGACAGGGTTTTCTGGGGCCAACGTCCTGACTTTC
TRBJ2-2 TRBV12-3/TRBV12-4 NA NA CASTPRPQGQEDTGELFF TGTGCCAGCACCCCGCGGCCTCAGGGGCAGGAGGACACCGGGGAGCTGTTTTTT
TRBJ1-3 TRBV27 NA NA CASSLFAGNTIYF TGTGCCAGCAGTTTATTCGCTGGAAACACCATATATTTT
TRBJ2-2 TRBV11-1 TRBD1 NA CASSFTGPGQGVTGELFF TGTGCCAGCAGTTTTACCGGCCCCGGGCAGGGGGTGACCGGGGAGCTGTTTTTT
TRBJ2-2 TRBV19 TRBD2 NA CASTWEGRHTGELFF TGTGCCAGTACGTGGGAGGGCCGCCACACCGGGGAGCTGTTTTTT
TRBJ2-7 TRBV12-3/TRBV12-4 NA NA CASSELGAYEQYF TGTGCCAGCAGTGAACTGGGGGCCTACGAGCAGTACTTC
TRBJ1-1 TRBV20-1 NA once CSATRHSGTEAFF TGCAGTGCCACCAGGCATAGCGGCACTGAAGCTTTCTTT
TRBJ2-1 TRBV7-6 NA NA CASSSTDYNEQFF TGTGCCAGCAGTTCGACAGACTACAATGAGCAGTTCTTC
TRBJ1-4 TRBV29-1 NA NA CSVYPLAGDEKLFF TGCAGCGTTTATCCCTTGGCTGGCGATGAAAAACTGTTTTTT
TRBJ2-3 TRBV5-8 NA NA CASSLSDTQYF TGTGCCAGCAGCTTATCAGATACGCAGTATTTT
TRBJ1-2 TRBV27 TRBD1 NA CASSTTGGGFYGYTF TGTGCCAGCAGTACGACAGGGGGCGGCTTCTATGGCTACACCTTC
TRBJ1-5 TRBV20-1 TRBD1 NA CSVRGTDDSRPQHF TGCAGTGTCAGGGGGACGGACGACTCGCGGCCCCAGCATTTT
TRBJ2-1 TRBV6-1 TRBD2 NA CASSEWTRVNEQFF TGTGCCAGCAGTGAATGGACTAGGGTCAATGAGCAGTTCTTC
TRBJ2-7 TRBV29-1 TRBD1 NA CSVDPGGGEQYF TGCAGCGTTGATCCAGGGGGTGGCGAGCAGTACTTC
TRBJ2-1 TRBV20-1 TRBD2 NA CSAVSRLAASSYNEQFF TGCAGTGCTGTGTCGCGACTAGCCGCTAGCTCCTACAATGAGCAGTTCTTC
TRBJ1-1 TRBV5-1 TRBD1 NA CASSQGGAYTEAFF TGCGCCAGCAGCCAGGGGGGGGCGTACACTGAAGCTTTCTTT
TRBJ1-5 TRBV27 TRBD1 NA CASSLSRTGLGQPQHF TGTGCCAGCAGTTTATCCCGGACAGGGTTAGGTCAGCCCCAGCATTTT
TRBJ2-1 TRBV27 TRBD2 NA CASSYGTSGNEQFF TGTGCCAGCAGTTATGGGACTAGCGGTAATGAGCAGTTCTTC
TRBJ1-1 TRBV5-1 NA NA CASSLVLDRPNTEAFF TGCGCCAGCAGCTTGGTCCTCGACAGACCAAACACTGAAGCTTTCTTT
TRBJ2-2 TRBV5-1 TRBD2 NA CASSLERAGFNTGELFF TGCGCCAGCAGCTTGGAGCGAGCGGGATTCAACACCGGGGAGCTGTTTTTT
TRBJ2-7 TRBV29-1 TRBD2 NA CSVGPAGDYEQYF TGCAGCGTTGGGCCAGCGGGAGATTACGAGCAGTACTTC
TRBJ2-7 TRBV29-1 TRBD1 once CSVEDRGLTMAEQYF TGCAGCGTTGAGGACAGGGGGCTAACTATGGCCGAGCAGTACTTC
TRBJ2-7 TRBV29-1 NA NA CSVERGVEQYF TGCAGCGTTGAAAGGGGAGTCGAGCAGTACTTC
TRBJ2-2 TRBV29-1 NA NA CSVEVATGTGELFF TGCAGCGTTGAAGTCGCGACAGGAACAGGGGAGCTGTTTTTT
TRBJ2-3 TRBV19 TRBD2 NA CASSIRRERADTQYF TGTGCCAGTAGTATACGGCGGGAGAGGGCAGATACGCAGTATTTT
TRBJ1-1 TRBV29-1 NA NA CSALGGRNTEAFF TGCAGCGCCCTAGGCGGGAGAAACACTGAAGCTTTCTTT
TRBJ1-1 TRBV7-2 NA once CASSSSRGTEAFF TGTGCCAGCAGCTCCAGCCGGGGCACTGAAGCTTTCTTT
TRBJ2-7 TRBV12-3/TRBV12-4 NA NA CASSQGGPSSYEQYF TGTGCCAGCAGCCAGGGGGGCCCTAGCTCCTACGAGCAGTACTTC
TRBJ1-1 TRBV7-9 NA NA CASSHSGRRVNTEAFF TGTGCCAGCAGCCACTCGGGGCGCAGGGTGAACACTGAAGCTTTCTTT
TRBJ2-7 TRBV12-3/TRBV12-4 NA NA CASSLRQVKSSYEQYF TGTGCCAGCAGTTTACGACAGGTGAAGAGCTCCTACGAGCAGTACTTC
TRBJ1-1 TRBV6-5 NA few CASSLGRGDTEAFF TGTGCCAGCAGTCTAGGGAGGGGGGACACTGAAGCTTTCTTT
TRBJ1-2 TRBV18 NA once CATPVGANGYTF TGTGCCACCCCCGTGGGTGCCAATGGCTACACCTTC
TRBJ2-3 TRBV27 NA NA CASSQWRGVRTDTQYF TGTGCCAGCAGCCAGTGGAGAGGGGTAAGGACAGATACGCAGTATTTT
TRBJ2-1 TRBV6-4 TRBD2 NA CASSALAGANNEQFF TGTGCCAGCAGTGCTCTAGCGGGGGCGAACAATGAGCAGTTCTTC
TRBJ1-4 TRBV12-3/TRBV12-4 NA NA CASSLTGPREKLFF TGTGCCAGCAGTTTAACAGGGCCGAGGGAAAAACTGTTTTTT
TRBJ1-1 TRBV19 TRBD1 NA CASSIWTGEDTEAFF TGTGCCAGTAGTATCTGGACAGGGGAGGACACTGAAGCTTTCTTT
TRBJ2-3 TRBV5-1 NA NA CASTLPRRPDTQYF TGCGCCAGCACCTTGCCCAGGAGGCCAGATACGCAGTATTTT
TRBJ1-6 TRBV6-1 NA NA CASSEARSGWKNSPLHF TGTGCCAGCAGTGAAGCTCGGTCAGGGTGGAAGAATTCACCCCTCCACTTT
TRBJ2-3 TRBV11-2 NA NA CASSKTESSTDTQYF TGTGCCAGCAGCAAGACAGAATCTAGCACAGATACGCAGTATTTT
TRBJ2-2 TRBV6-6 TRBD2 NA CASALAEITGELFF TGTGCCAGCGCTCTAGCGGAAATCACCGGGGAGCTGTTTTTT
TRBJ2-1 TRBV27 NA NA CASSLAGVNNEQFF TGTGCCAGCAGTTTAGCAGGGGTAAACAATGAGCAGTTCTTC
TRBJ2-7 TRBV11-2 NA NA CASSLDRGLNYEQYF TGTGCCAGCAGCTTAGATCGCGGACTGAACTACGAGCAGTACTTC
TRBJ2-2 TRBV9 NA NA CASSPPRGYGELFF TGTGCCAGCAGCCCACCGAGGGGGTACGGGGAGCTGTTTTTT
TRBJ2-4 TRBV3-1 NA NA CASSPDENIQYF TGTGCCAGCAGCCCCGATGAAAACATTCAGTACTTC
TRBJ2-2 TRBV25-1 NA NA CASSEVRGTNTGELFF TGTGCCAGCAGTGAAGTAAGGGGAACGAACACCGGGGAGCTGTTTTTT
TRBJ1-2 TRBV6-6 NA NA CASSYSGGDGYTF TGTGCCAGCAGTTATTCGGGGGGGGATGGCTACACCTTC